A single sample gave rise to the 31 T cell receptor beta chains below, sequenced in a study of shared clonotypes between healthy human individuals. Produced via immunoSEQ multiplex PCR; TCRdb's table is partial and in-frame only. Among some 2.1 million clones listed, roughly 94% were seen once. Material: naive CD4+ T cells sorted from blood. Subset noted: CD45RA+ positively selected. These receptors were obtained from a man aged 18 to 30 in good health.

The chain joins TRBV6-5 to TRBJ2-1; 7 positions match TRBD1. Germline CDR1 MNHEY, CDR2 SVGAGI. The CDR3 is 14 amino acids. With 4 bases clipped from V and 10 bases from J, the junction kept 10 bases outside the gene matches. CDR3 sequence: CASSSNPTGDEQFF. As DNA, the CDR3 is TGTGCCAGCAGTTCGAATCCCACAGGGGACGAGCAGTTCTTC.

This clone was detected only once. The sample holds other DNA sequences that translate to the same CDR3. The rearrangement uses TRBV9 and TRBJ1-1; no definite D call. In germline, CDR1 is SGDLS, CDR2 YYNGEE. The CDR3 has 13 amino acids. Trimming removed 2 bases at V and 1 base at J, with 6 bases between. The CDR3 is CASSVLGNTEAFF. The CDR3 coding sequence is TGTGCCAGCAGCGTGCTGGGGAACACTGAAGCTTTCTTT.

This clone was observed a single time. The CDR3 sequence is CASTLQGHQETQYF. Here the CDR3 DNA reads TGCGCCAGCACTTTACAGGGGCACCAAGAGACCCAGTACTTC. This chain connects TRBV5-1 to TRBJ2-5; TRBD1 matches at 7 bases. Germline V gene sequence: CDR1 SGHRS, CDR2 YFSETQ. This CDR3 comprises 14 residues. Unmatched junction bases numbered 5, after V lost 6 bases and J lost 0 bases.

V usage is TRBV28 and J usage is TRBJ2-2; D might be TRBD2 (5 bases). The V gene's germline CDR1 is MDHEN and CDR2 SYDVKM. The V and J ends lost 7 bases and 5 bases respectively, with 11 bases between them. The CDR3 length is 13 residues. For the CDR3, the DNA is TGTGCCAGCATTGCCCGGGGTACCGGGGAGCTGTTTTTT. This sequence encodes CASIARGTGELFF.

DNA for the CDR3: TGCGCCAGCAGTCAAACTAGCGGGAATTGGAATGAGCAGTTCTTC. It is translated as CASSQTSGNWNEQFF. The chain has TRBV10-2 and TRBJ2-1, with TRBD2 matching 10 bases. Germline lookup yields CDR1 WSHSY and CDR2 SAAADI. V lost 5 bases, J lost 7 bases, and 8 bases stayed unmatched. The CDR3 is made up of 15 amino acids.

The chain uses TRBV6-1 and TRBJ1-5; 12 bases fit TRBD1. Germline V gene lookup returns CDR1 MNHNS and CDR2 SASEGT. V lost 7 bases to trimming and J lost 7 bases; unmatched junction nucleotides: 8. The CDR3 runs 15 residues. The CDR3: CASIPGQGAWQPQHF. DNA of the CDR3: TGTGCCAGCATTCCGGGACAGGGGGCTTGGCAGCCCCAGCATTTT.

The chain uses TRBV5-1 and TRBJ1-5, with TRBD1 as a possible D gene (5 bases). The CDR3 consists of 15 residues. CDR1 is SGHRS and CDR2 is YFSETQ in the germline V gene. V lost 4 bases to trimming and J lost 3 bases, with 14 bases between them. This CDR3 reads CASSLQGGDNQPQHF. The CDR3 DNA follows: TGCGCCAGCAGCCTCCAGGGAGGGGACAATCAGCCCCAGCATTTT.

This clone appeared a single time. The same CDR3 arises from other DNA sequences in this sample as well. The chain is built from TRBV5-4 and TRBJ2-2, with TRBD1 identical over 10 bases. Germline V CDR1 and CDR2: SGHNT, YYREEE (reference sequence). V was pared by 0 bases and J by 6 bases, with 2 bases of the junction left unmatched. CDR3 length equals 15 residues. CDR3 bases: TGTGCCAGCAGCTTGGGGGACAGGGGTTCCGGGGAGCTGTTTTTT. Protein product: CASSLGDRGSGELFF.

DNA of the CDR3: TGTGCCTGGAGAGGACAGATCCCACCCCTCCACTTT. It codes for CAWRGQIPPLHF. The chain joins TRBV30 to TRBJ1-6, with D possibly matching TRBD1 (6 bases). The germline CDR1 and CDR2 sequences are GTSNPN and SVGIG (reference sequence). The CDR3 has 12 residues. V lost 3 bases to trimming and J lost 11 bases, with 11 bases between them.

The V gene is TRBV5-4, the J gene TRBJ2-7; D is possibly TRBD1 (6 bases). Germline assignment: CDR1 SGHNT and CDR2 YYREEE (reference sequence). Deletions cut 4 bases from V and 7 bases from J, with 12 bases between. This CDR3 has 12 amino acids. CDR3 in DNA: TGTGCCAGCAGCCCGACAGGAGGAGAGCAGTACTTC. It codes for CASSPTGGEQYF.

V gene TRBV10-1 combines with J gene TRBJ2-3; D might be TRBD1 (5 bases). The CDR3 length is 14 residues. V lost 3 bases to trimming and J lost 4 bases, with 11 bases between them. Looked up from germline, CDR1 is WNHNN and CDR2 is SYGVQD (reference sequence). The CDR3 reads CASSEGAGADTQYF. CDR3 bases: TGCGCCAGCAGTGAAGGGGCAGGAGCAGATACGCAGTATTTT.

The chain links TRBV6-5 to TRBJ1-1; D unclear. The CDR3 extends over 12 amino acids. Trimming removed 10 bases from V and 6 bases from J, with 15 bases in between. CDR1 MNHEY and CDR2 SVGAGI come from the germline V gene. CDR3 protein: CATHQHGAEAFF. The CDR3 DNA sequence: TGTGCCACCCACCAACATGGCGCTGAAGCTTTCTTT.

The chain recombines TRBV30 with TRBJ1-3; possible D gene TRBD1, 5 bases. The CDR3 sequence is 15 residues long. The V end lost 0 bases, the J end lost 4 bases, and 13 bases lay between the germline ends. Germline V lookup: CDR1 GTSNPN, CDR2 SVGIG (reference sequence). CDR3: CAWSVGAGSGNTIYF. The CDR3 DNA reads TGTGCCTGGAGTGTTGGTGCAGGGTCCGGAAACACCATATATTTT.

CDR3 loop: CASSFNRDVTEAFF. CDR3 DNA sequence: TGTGCCAGCAGCTTCAACAGGGATGTCACTGAAGCTTTCTTT. The V call is TRBV11-2, the J call TRBJ1-1, with D tentatively TRBD1 (6 bases). Deletions cut 3 bases from V and 4 bases from J, with 12 bases between. Germline V CDR1 and CDR2: SGHAT, FQNNGV. The CDR3 totals 14 residues.

This clone has just one count. The chain joins TRBV30 to TRBJ2-1, with TRBD1 as a possible D gene (5 bases). V lost 0 bases and J lost 2, with 11 bases in between. CDR3 size: 15 residues. Germline loops: CDR1 GTSNPN, CDR2 SVGIG (reference sequence). The CDR3: CAWSVDSQAYNEQFF. DNA for the CDR3: TGTGCCTGGAGTGTCGACAGTCAAGCCTACAATGAGCAGTTCTTC.

Details on this clone: This sample also contains other DNA sequences that code for the same CDR3. V usage is TRBV7-2 and J usage is TRBJ1-3, with D unclear. Deletions cut 3 bases from V and 2 bases from J, with 8 bases between. The germline V gene has CDR1 SGHTA and CDR2 FQGNSA. The CDR3 has 14 amino acids. The CDR3 DNA reads as TGTGCCAGCAGCTTCTGGGGAGCTGGAAACACCATATATTTT. It yields the protein CASSFWGAGNTIYF.

V usage is TRBV6-1 and J usage is TRBJ2-7; the match to TRBD1 covers 7 bases. From germline, CDR1 is MNHNS and CDR2 SASEGT. J was trimmed by 6 bases and V by 4 bases; bases with no gene match: 15. The CDR3 runs 16 residues. The CDR3 sequence: CASSGLQTGMMAEQYF. In DNA, the CDR3 is TGTGCCAGCAGTGGGCTCCAGACAGGGATGATGGCCGAGCAGTACTTC.

This clone is a singleton in its sample. This rearrangement joins TRBV2 to TRBJ2-2, with a weak D call TRBD2 (6 bases). CDR1 and CDR2 (germline): SNHLY, FYNNEI. This CDR3 comprises 14 residues. With 5 bases removed from V and 6 bases from J, the gap between germline ends came to 13 bases. In nucleotides, the CDR3 is TGTGCCAGCAGTCAGGAGGGGCAACCCGGGGAGCTGTTTTTT. It is translated as CASSQEGQPGELFF.

The chain recombines TRBV30 with TRBJ2-2; weak D call: TRBD1 (6 bases). Germline V gene data show CDR1 as GTSNPN and CDR2 as SVGIG (reference sequence). The CDR3 length is 13 residues. V gave up 0 bases and J gave up 8 bases, with 10 bases separating them. CDR3 nucleotide sequence: TGTGCCTGGAGTGTCTGGGGGCCAGGGGAGCTGTTTTTT. It translates to CAWSVWGPGELFF.

The chain is built from TRBV7-8 and TRBJ1-1; 12 bases match TRBD1. V lost 3 bases, J lost 0 bases, and 11 bases stayed unmatched. Per the germline V gene, CDR1 is SGHVS and CDR2 is FQNEAQ. The CDR3 contains 19 residues. CDR3 DNA: TGTGCCAGCAGCTTTCCGGGACAGGGGGCGCGCCGGGTGAACACTGAAGCTTTCTTT. Protein: CASSFPGQGARRVNTEAFF.

The rearrangement uses TRBV4-3 and TRBJ2-5, with 16 bases identical to TRBD2. Germline V gene sequence: CDR1 LGHNA, CDR2 YSLEER. The CDR3 extends over 18 amino acids. V was pared by 1 base and J by 5 bases, with 7 bases of the junction left unmatched. Here the CDR3 reads CASSQGGLAGGSGETQYF. Here the CDR3 DNA reads TGCGCCAGCAGCCAAGGGGGACTAGCGGGAGGGAGCGGGGAGACCCAGTACTTC.

This chain connects TRBV2 to TRBJ2-5; TRBD2 agrees at 12 bases. The CDR3 extends over 15 amino acids. Trimming removed 7 bases from V and 4 bases from J; junction bases left unmatched: 7. From germline, CDR1 is SNHLY and CDR2 FYNNEI. The chain's CDR3 is CASTPGLAGIETQYF. The CDR3 region has the DNA TGTGCCAGCACCCCCGGACTAGCGGGAATAGAGACCCAGTACTTC. The entire variable domain, with the rest obtained from reference TRBV2 and TRBJ2-5, is as follows: EPEVTQTPSHQVTQMGQEVILRCVPISNHLYFYWYRQILGQKVEFLVSFYNNEISEKSEIFDDQFSVERPDGSNFTLKIRSTKLEDSAMYFCASTPGLAGIETQYFGPGTRLLVL.

The chain carries TRBV7-8 and TRBJ2-2; D may correspond to TRBD1 or TRBD2 (5 bases each). The V end lost 3 bases, the J end lost 6 bases, and 8 bases lay between the germline ends. Germline loops: CDR1 SGHVS, CDR2 FQNEAQ. The CDR3 spans 13 residues. DNA for the CDR3: TGTGCCAGCAGCTTGTGGGGGTCCGGGGAGCTGTTTTTT. The encoded protein is CASSLWGSGELFF.

The V and J genes are TRBV2 and TRBJ2-1; D possibly uses TRBD1 or TRBD2 (6 bases each). The length of the CDR3 is 16 residues. V was cut by 8 bases and J by 2 bases, with 19 bases left in between. Germline V gene lookup returns CDR1 SNHLY and CDR2 FYNNEI. The CDR3 bases are TGTGCCAGCCGAGTCAGGGAAGGGGGGACCTACAATGAGCAGTTCTTC. Residues: CASRVREGGTYNEQFF.

The chain employs TRBV2 and TRBJ2-3, with TRBD1 matching 10 bases. This CDR3 has 14 residues. The germline V gene has CDR1 SNHLY and CDR2 FYNNEI. Trimming took 7 bases from V and 5 from J; bases not matched to a gene: 6. CDR3 loop: CASTDRGPGDTQYF. In DNA form, the CDR3 reads TGTGCCAGCACTGACAGGGGGCCTGGAGATACGCAGTATTTT.

V usage is TRBV12-5 and J usage is TRBJ1-1; 8 positions agree with TRBD1. This CDR3 is built from 16 residues. The germline gives CDR1 LGHNT, CDR2 FRNRAP. V lost 0 bases to trimming and J lost 1 base; unmatched junction nucleotides: 4. The CDR3 spells CASGLVRGTGNTEAFF. CDR3 bases: TGTGCTAGTGGTTTGGTAAGGGGGACAGGGAACACTGAAGCTTTCTTT.

This chain links TRBV27 with TRBJ1-1; 9 nucleotides agree with TRBD1. Germline loops: CDR1 MNHEY, CDR2 SMNVEV (reference sequence). CDR3 size: 13 residues. Trimming took 6 bases from V and 6 from J; bases not matched to a gene: 5. The CDR3 reads CASSGTGGSEAFF. As DNA, the CDR3 is TGTGCCAGCAGCGGAACAGGGGGCTCTGAAGCTTTCTTT.

The V gene is TRBV5-4, the J gene TRBJ2-5, with D possibly being TRBD2 (6 bases). The germline CDR1 and CDR2 sequences are SGHNT and YYREEE (reference sequence). This CDR3 spans 14 amino acids. Trimming pared 2 bases from V and 1 base from J, leaving 9 bases between. CDR3 coding DNA: TGTGCCAGCAGCTTAGGTAGCGGCCAAGAGACCCAGTACTTC. Translation: CASSLGSGQETQYF.

In its sample, this clone was seen a few times. The genes are TRBV7-2 and TRBJ1-2; D remains unclear. V gave up 1 base and J gave up 1 base, with 7 bases separating them. CDR1 and CDR2 from the germline V gene are SGHTA and FQGNSA. The CDR3 totals 14 residues. As DNA, the CDR3 is TGTGCCAGCAGCTTAGGTGGCCATAACTATGGCTACACCTTC. Encoded protein: CASSLGGHNYGYTF.

The chain has TRBV7-2 and TRBJ2-3; D gene unclear. V lost 0 bases to trimming and J lost 7 bases, with 2 bases between them. CDR3 length: 11 residues. The germline CDR1 and CDR2 sequences are SGHTA and FQGNSA. The CDR3 nucleotides are TGTGCCAGCAGCTTAGCGTATACGCAGTATTTT. Residues: CASSLAYTQYF.

The chain recombines TRBV28 with TRBJ2-7; D gene unclear. The length of the CDR3 is 12 residues. Germline lookup yields CDR1 MDHEN and CDR2 SYDVKM. The ends were cut back, 2 bases at V and 4 bases at J, with 6 bases in the middle. Here the CDR3 DNA reads TGTGCCAGCAGTTTAGGGATTTACGAGCAGTACTTC. It encodes CASSLGIYEQYF.